This T cell receptor (beta chain) was sequenced for a study of shared clonotypes between healthy human individuals. The study's findings and limits: Shared clonotypes across all four donors exceeded non-shared ones in generation probability.

V gave up 6 bases and J gave up 0 bases, with 12 bases separating them. The CDR3 length is 14 residues. The germline V gene has CDR1 LNHDA and CDR2 SQIVND (reference sequence). Turning to this clone: Its target is not known.

The assay was immunoSEQ multiplex PCR, and TCRdb's table has in-frame clones only and misses some. The table includes around 2.1 million clones, about 93% detected once. Naive CD8 cells comprised CD45RO-negative, CCR7-positively selected cells, excluding terminally differentiated effector memory CD45RA+ cells. The source of this sequence is a man in his late teens or twenties in good health. Some clones in this sample may be carry-over from other donors' samples. The J gene is TRBJ2-7, the V gene TRBV19, with a tentative D call TRBD2 (6 bases). The sample consisted of naive CD8+ T cells from PBMCs. CDR3 DNA: TGTGCCAGTAGGGATAGCGGAAGCTCCTACGAGCAGTACTTC. Amino acids: CASRDSGSSYEQYF.